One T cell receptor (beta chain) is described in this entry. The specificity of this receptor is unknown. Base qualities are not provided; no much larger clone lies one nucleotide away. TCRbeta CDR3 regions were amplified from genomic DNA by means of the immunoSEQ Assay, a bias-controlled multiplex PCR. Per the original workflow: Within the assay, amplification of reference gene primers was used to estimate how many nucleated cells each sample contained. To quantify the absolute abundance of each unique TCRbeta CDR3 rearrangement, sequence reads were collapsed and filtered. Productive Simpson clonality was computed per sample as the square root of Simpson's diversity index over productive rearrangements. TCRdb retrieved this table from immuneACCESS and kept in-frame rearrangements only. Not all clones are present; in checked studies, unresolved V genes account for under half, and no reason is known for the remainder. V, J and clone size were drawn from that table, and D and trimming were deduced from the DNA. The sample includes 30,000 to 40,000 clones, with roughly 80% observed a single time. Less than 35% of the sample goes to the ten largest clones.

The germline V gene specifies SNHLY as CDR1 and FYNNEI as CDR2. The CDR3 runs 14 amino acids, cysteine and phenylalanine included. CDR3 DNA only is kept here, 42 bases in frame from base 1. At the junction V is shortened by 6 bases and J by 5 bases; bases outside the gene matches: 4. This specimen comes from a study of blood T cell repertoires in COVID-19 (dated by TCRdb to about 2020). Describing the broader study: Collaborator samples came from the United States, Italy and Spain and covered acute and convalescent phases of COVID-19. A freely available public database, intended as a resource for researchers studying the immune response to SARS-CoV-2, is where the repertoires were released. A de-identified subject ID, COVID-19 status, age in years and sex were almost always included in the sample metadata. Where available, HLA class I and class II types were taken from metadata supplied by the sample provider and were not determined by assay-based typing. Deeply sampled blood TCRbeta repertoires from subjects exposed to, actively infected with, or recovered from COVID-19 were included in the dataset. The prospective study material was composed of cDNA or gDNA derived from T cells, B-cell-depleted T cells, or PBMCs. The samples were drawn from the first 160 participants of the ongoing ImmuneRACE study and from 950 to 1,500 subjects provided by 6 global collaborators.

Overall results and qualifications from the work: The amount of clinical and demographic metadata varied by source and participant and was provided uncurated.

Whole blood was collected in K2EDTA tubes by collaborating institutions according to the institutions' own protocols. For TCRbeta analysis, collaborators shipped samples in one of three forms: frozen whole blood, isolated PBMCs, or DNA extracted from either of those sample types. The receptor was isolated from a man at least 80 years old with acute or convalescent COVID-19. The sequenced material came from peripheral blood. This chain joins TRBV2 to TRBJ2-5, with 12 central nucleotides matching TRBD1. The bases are TGTGCCAGCAGCGGGACAGGGGGCTTTGAGACCCAGTACTTC. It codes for CASSGTGGFETQYF.